A single T cell receptor (beta chain) is shown here with its context. Profiled with immunoSEQ multiplex PCR; TCRdb holds only in-frame clones, not every one. This table holds about 190,000 clones, approximately 80% found once. The sample originates from a study of blood T cell repertoires in COVID-19. Material: peripheral blood. This receptor was taken from a human donor in a cohort sampled during active COVID-19.

CDR3 bases: TGTGCCACCAGCAGAGCTAGCGGGAGCTCCTACAATGAGCAGTTCTTC. Amino acids: CATSRASGSSYNEQFF. The chain joins TRBV15 to TRBJ2-1, with 10 bases that match TRBD2. CDR1 is LNHNV, CDR2 YYDKDF, per germline (reference sequence). This CDR3 region has 16 residues. The V segment lost 1 base and the J segment 0 bases; nucleotides outside the gene matches: 0.